Listed below are T cell receptor beta chains from one sample, sequenced in a study of blood T cell repertoires in COVID-19. Method: immunoSEQ multiplex PCR; TCRdb's copy keeps in-frame clones and lacks some. Here the sample spans around 230,000 clones, roughly 79% being singletons. Sequencing input: PBMCs or T cells enriched from blood (not recorded which). These receptors were collected from a man aged 40-49 years who had recovered from COVID-19. CDR3s include the opening cysteine and the closing phenylalanine or tryptophan. Fields, in order: V gene, J gene, clone size, CDR3 protein. Part of the rows lack a size; the others show once, few, many or a class for expanded clones.

TRBV19	TRBJ1-4	NA	CASSFMTGFGEKLFF
TRBV29-1	TRBJ2-5	NA	CSVEYGISQETQYF
TRBV5-1	TRBJ2-1	few	CASSSDNEQFF
TRBV15	TRBJ1-1	NA	CATSTDRREAFF
TRBV7-2	TRBJ2-1	NA	CASRTSGGLTYNEQFF
TRBV4-3	TRBJ1-4	NA	CASSQVGQGSEKLFF
TRBV9	TRBJ1-6	NA	CASSVGQQNSPLHF
TRBV6-5	TRBJ2-5	NA	CASSPSLAGVETQYF
TRBV19	TRBJ1-2	NA	CASSTKRLYGYTF
TRBV5-1	TRBJ1-1	once	CASSLDRETEAFF
TRBV19	TRBJ1-5	NA	CASRGQGGQPQHF
TRBV7-9	TRBJ2-1	once	CASRPTYNEQFF
TRBV15	TRBJ2-5	NA	CATSRVGELRQETQYF
TRBV27	TRBJ1-2	NA	CASSERDRLNYGYTF
TRBV11-2	TRBJ2-7	NA	CASSRRQGAQDNEQYF
TRBV5-1	TRBJ1-1	NA	CASSLGQGINTEAFF
TRBV2	TRBJ1-6	NA	CASSRESSYNSPLHF
TRBV5-1	TRBJ1-5	NA	CASSPDRGQDQPQHF
TRBV28	TRBJ1-3	NA	CASSLWAGGSSGNTIYF
TRBV24-1	TRBJ2-7	NA	CATSDPGQGSYEQYF
TRBV5-5	TRBJ2-3	NA	CASSREARVDTQYF
TRBV27	TRBJ2-1	NA	CASSSGHPSYNEQFF
TRBV7-9	TRBJ2-1	few	CASSLALAGTYNEQFF
TRBV27	TRBJ1-4	few	CASSLTGVGEKLFF
TRBV11-1	TRBJ2-7	once	CASSFETGGYEQYF
TRBV5-1	TRBJ1-1	few	CASSSYPDREFTEAFF
TRBV6-4	TRBJ1-2	once	CASSEGVGYNYGYTF
TRBV5-4	TRBJ1-4	NA	CASSFTGRDEKLFF
TRBV6-2/TRBV6-3	TRBJ2-1	NA	CASGLKDRGKIF
TRBV7-3	TRBJ1-6	once	CASSLRNSPLHF
TRBV9	TRBJ1-6	NA	CASSAGTGDSPLHF
TRBV3-1/TRBV3-2	TRBJ1-1	NA	CASSQARTGGTEAFF
TRBV18	TRBJ1-6	NA	CASSPRSDSPLHF
TRBV19	TRBJ1-5	NA	CASSGPGRSNQPQHF
TRBV9	TRBJ2-7	NA	CASSTNGGSYEQYF
TRBV7-6	TRBJ1-5	NA	CASSLGQSQPQHF
TRBV20-1	TRBJ1-1	NA	CSASDPTARPAREAFF
TRBV29-1	TRBJ1-1	NA	CSVEGSGAGRWNTEAFF
TRBV7-2	TRBJ1-2	NA	CASSSRRGGTYGYTF
TRBV3-1/TRBV3-2	TRBJ1-5	NA	CASSHGTGNQPQHF
TRBV2	TRBJ1-2	NA	CASSPGQVLDGYTF
TRBV30	TRBJ2-7	NA	CAWRSPGGSDEQYF
TRBV18	TRBJ2-5	many	CASSPASGRPQETQYF
TRBV2	TRBJ1-2	NA	CASSVEDSYGYTF
TRBV2	TRBJ2-7	NA	CASGLRVSYEQYF
TRBV9	TRBJ1-1	NA	CASSVTVNTEAFF
TRBV27	TRBJ2-7	NA	CASSYGLAGPYEQYF
TRBV4-1	TRBJ1-1	NA	CASRFAGRHTEAFF
TRBV11-3	TRBJ1-1	NA	CASSPTDLNTEAFF
TRBV6-5	TRBJ1-5	NA	CASSYSRGNQPQHF
TRBV29-1	TRBJ2-1	once	CSVEDMDSKLYNEQFF
TRBV2	TRBJ1-1	NA	CASSAGQDTEAFF
TRBV7-9	TRBJ1-1	NA	CASGPSWSTEAFF